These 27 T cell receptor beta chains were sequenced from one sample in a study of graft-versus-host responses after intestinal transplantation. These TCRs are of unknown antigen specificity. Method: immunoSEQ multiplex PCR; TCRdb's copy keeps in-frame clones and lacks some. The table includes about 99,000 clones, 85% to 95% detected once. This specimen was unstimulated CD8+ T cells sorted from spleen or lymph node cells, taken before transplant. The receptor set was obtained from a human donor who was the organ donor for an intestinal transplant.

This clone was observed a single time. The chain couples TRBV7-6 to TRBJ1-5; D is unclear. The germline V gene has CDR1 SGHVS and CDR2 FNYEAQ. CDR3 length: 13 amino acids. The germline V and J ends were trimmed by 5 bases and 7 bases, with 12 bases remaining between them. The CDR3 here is CASSPGRGQPQHF. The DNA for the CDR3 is TGTGCCAGCAGCCCAGGTCGGGGACAGCCCCAGCATTTT.

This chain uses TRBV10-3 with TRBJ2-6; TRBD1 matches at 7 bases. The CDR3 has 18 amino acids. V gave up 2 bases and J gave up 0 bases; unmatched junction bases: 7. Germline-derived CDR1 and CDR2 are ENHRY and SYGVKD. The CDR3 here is CAISETGQHFSGANVLTF. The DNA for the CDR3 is TGTGCCATCAGTGAGACGGGACAGCATTTCTCTGGGGCCAACGTCCTGACTTTC.

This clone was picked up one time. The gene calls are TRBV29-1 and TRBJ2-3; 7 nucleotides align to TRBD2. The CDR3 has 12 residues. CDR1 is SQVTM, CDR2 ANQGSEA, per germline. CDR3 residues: CRQRGVTDTQYF. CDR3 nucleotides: TGCAGGCAACGGGGGGTCACAGATACGCAGTATTTT.

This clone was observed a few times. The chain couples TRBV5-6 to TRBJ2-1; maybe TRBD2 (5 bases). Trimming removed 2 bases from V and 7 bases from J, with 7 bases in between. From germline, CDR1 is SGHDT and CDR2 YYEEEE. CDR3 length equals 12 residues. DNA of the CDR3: TGTGCCAGCAGCTTCGGGGTGAATGAGCAGTTCTTC. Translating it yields CASSFGVNEQFF. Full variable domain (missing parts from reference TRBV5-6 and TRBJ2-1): DAGVTQSPTHLIKTRGQQVTLRCSPKSGHDTVSWYQQALGQGPQFIFQYYEEEERQRGNFPDRFSGHQFPNYSSELNVNALLLGDSALYLCASSFGVNEQFFGPGTRLTVL.

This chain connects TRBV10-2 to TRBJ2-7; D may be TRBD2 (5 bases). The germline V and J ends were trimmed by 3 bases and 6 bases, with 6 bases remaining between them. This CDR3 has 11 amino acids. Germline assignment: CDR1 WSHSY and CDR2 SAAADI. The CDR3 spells CASSEGGEQYF. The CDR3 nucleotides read TGCGCCAGCAGTGAAGGAGGCGAGCAGTACTTC.

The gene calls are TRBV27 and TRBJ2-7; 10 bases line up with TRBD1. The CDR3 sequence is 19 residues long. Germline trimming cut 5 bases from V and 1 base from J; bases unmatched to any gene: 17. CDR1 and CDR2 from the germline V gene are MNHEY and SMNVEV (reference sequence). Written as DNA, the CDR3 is TGTGCCAGCAGTCCCAGGGGTAGGACAGGGGGAGTGAAATCCTACGAGCAGTACTTC. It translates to CASSPRGRTGGVKSYEQYF.

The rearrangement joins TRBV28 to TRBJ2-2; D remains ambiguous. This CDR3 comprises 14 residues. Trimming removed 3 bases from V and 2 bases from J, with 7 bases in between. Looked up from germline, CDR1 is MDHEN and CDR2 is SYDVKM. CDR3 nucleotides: TGTGCCAGCAGTTTTTTTCTAAACACCGGGGAGCTGTTTTTT. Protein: CASSFFLNTGELFF.

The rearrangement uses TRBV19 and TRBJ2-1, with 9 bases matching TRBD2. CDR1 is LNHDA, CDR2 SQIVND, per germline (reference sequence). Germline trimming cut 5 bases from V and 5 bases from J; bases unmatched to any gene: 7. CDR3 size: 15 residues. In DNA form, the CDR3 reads TGTGCCAGTAGTGGTCCTCTAGCGGGAAACAATGAGCAGTTCTTC. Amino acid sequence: CASSGPLAGNNEQFF.

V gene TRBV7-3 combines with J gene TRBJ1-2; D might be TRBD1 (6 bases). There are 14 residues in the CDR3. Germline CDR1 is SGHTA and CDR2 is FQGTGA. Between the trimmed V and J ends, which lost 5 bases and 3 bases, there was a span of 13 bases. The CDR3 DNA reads TGTGCCAGCAGCCCGAAAGGGGGACACTATGGCTACACCTTC. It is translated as CASSPKGGHYGYTF.

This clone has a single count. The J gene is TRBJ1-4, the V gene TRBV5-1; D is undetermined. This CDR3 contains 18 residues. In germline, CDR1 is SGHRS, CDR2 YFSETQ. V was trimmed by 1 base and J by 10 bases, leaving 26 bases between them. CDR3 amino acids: CASSLSGGLFGSDGKLFF. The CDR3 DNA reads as TGCGCCAGCAGCTTGTCGGGTGGGTTATTCGGCTCGGATGGAAAACTGTTTTTT.

The CDR3 is CAWSVGGTDTQYF. In nucleotides, the CDR3 is TGTGCCTGGAGTGTAGGGGGCACAGATACGCAGTATTTT. This rearrangement joins TRBV30 to TRBJ2-3; D is possibly TRBD1 (5 bases). This CDR3 contains 13 residues. The V gene's germline CDR1 is GTSNPN and CDR2 SVGIG (reference sequence). V shed 0 bases and J shed 1 base, with 5 bases lying between them. Looking up the rest from reference TRBV30 and TRBJ2-3 gives the full variable domain: SQTIHQWPATLVQPVGSPLSLECTVEGTSNPNLYWYRQAAGRGLQLLFYSVGIGQISSEVPQNLSASRPQDRQFILSSKKLLLSDSGFYLCAWSVGGTDTQYFGPGTRLTVL.

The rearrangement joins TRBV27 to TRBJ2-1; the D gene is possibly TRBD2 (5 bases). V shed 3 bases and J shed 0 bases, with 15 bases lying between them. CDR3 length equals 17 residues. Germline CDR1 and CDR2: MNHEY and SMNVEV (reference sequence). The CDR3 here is CASSFGVASSSYNEQFF. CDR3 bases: TGTGCCAGCAGTTTCGGGGTAGCCTCGAGCTCCTACAATGAGCAGTTCTTC.

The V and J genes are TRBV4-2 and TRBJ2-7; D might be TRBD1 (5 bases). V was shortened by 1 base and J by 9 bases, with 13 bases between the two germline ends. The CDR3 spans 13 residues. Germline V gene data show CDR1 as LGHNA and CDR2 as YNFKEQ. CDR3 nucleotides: TGTGCCAGCAGCCAAGGGGTGGGGCTTGGGCAGTACTTC. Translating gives CASSQGVGLGQYF.

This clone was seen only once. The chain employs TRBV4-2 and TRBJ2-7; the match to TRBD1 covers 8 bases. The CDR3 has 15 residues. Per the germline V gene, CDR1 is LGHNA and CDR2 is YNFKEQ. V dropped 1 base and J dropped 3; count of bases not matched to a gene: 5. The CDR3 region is CASSQGDRPDYEQYF. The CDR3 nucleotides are TGTGCCAGCAGCCAAGGGGACAGGCCAGACTACGAGCAGTACTTC.

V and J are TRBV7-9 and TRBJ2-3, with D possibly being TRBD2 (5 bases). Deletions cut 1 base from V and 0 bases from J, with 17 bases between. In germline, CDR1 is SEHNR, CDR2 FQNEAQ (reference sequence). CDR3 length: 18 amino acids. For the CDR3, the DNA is TGTGCCAGCAGCTTAGGCCCTGGACTGGCGACTAGCACAGATACGCAGTATTTT. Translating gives CASSLGPGLATSTDTQYF.

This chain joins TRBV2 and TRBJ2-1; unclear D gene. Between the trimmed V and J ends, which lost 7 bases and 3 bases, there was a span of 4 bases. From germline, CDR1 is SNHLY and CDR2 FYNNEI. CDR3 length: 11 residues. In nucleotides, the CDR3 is TGTGCCAGCAACAACTACAATGAGCAGTTCTTC. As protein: CASNNYNEQFF.

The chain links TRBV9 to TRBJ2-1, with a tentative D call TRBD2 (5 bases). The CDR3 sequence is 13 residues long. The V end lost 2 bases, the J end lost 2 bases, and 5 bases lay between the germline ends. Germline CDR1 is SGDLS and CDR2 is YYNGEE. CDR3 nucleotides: TGTGCCAGCAGCGTCGGGGCCTACAATGAGCAGTTCTTC. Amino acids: CASSVGAYNEQFF.

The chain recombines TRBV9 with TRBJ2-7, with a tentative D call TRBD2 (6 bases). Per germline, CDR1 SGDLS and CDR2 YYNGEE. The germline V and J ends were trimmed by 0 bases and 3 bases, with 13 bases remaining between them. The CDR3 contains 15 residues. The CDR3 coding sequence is TGTGCCAGCAGCGTAGGGGAGGCCTGGAACTACGAGCAGTACTTC. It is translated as CASSVGEAWNYEQYF. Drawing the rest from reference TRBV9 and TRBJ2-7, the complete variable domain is DSGVTQTPKHLITATGQRVTLRCSPRSGDLSVYWYQQSLDQGLQFLIQYYNGEERAKGNILERFSAQQFPDLHSELNLSSLELGDSALYFCASSVGEAWNYEQYFGPGTRLTVT.

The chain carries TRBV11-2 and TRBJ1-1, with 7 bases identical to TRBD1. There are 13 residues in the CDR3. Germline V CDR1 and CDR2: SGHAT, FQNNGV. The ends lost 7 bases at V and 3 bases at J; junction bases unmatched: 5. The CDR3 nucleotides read TGTGCCAGCACAGGGGGGCGCGACACTGAAGCTTTCTTT. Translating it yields CASTGGRDTEAFF.

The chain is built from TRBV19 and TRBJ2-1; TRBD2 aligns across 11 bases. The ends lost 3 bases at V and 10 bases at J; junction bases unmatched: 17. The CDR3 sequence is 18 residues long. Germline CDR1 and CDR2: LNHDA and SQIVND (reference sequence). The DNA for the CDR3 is TGTGCCAGTAGTATCTCCCTGGAACTAGCGGGAGAACATAGGGAGCAGTTCTTC. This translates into CASSISLELAGEHREQFF.

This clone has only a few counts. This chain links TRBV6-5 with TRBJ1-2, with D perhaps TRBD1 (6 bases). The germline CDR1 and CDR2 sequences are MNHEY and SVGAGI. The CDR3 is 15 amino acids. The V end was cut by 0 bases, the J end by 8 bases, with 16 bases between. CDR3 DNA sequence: TGTGCCAGCAGTTACTCGTTAGACAGGCTAAGGGGCTACACCTTC. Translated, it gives CASSYSLDRLRGYTF.

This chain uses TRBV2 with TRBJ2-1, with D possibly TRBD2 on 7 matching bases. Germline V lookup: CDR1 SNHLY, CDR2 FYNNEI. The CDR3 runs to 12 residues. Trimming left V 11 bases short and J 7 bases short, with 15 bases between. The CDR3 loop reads CAGRGADNEQFF. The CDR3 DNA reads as TGTGCCGGCCGGGGGGCGGATAATGAGCAGTTCTTC.

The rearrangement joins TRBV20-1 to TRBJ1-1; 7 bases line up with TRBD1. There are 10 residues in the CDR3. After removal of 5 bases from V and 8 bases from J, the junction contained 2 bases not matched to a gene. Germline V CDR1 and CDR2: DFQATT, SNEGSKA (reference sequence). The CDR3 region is CSAEDREAFF. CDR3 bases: TGCAGTGCTGAGGACAGGGAAGCTTTCTTT.

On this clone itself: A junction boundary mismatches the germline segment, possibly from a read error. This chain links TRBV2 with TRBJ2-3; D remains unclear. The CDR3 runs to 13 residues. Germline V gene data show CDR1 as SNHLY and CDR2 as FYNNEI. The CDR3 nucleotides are TGTGCCGGCAGTGAAGCGCGGACAGATACGCAGTATTTT. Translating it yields CAGSEARTDTQYF.

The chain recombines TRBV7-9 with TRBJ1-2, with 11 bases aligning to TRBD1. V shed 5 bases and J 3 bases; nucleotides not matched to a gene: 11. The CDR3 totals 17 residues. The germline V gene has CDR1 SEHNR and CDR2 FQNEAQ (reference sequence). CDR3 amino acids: CASSARLRTGGDYGYTF. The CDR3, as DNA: TGTGCCAGCAGCGCTCGACTTCGGACAGGGGGCGACTATGGCTACACCTTC.

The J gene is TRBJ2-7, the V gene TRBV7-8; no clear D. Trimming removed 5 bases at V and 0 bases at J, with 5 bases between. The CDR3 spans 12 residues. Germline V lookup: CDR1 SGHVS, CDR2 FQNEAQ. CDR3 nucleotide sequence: TGTGCCAGCAGCACTATCTCCTACGAGCAGTACTTC. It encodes CASSTISYEQYF.

As DNA, the CDR3 is TGCGCCAGCAGCTGGGGGGGACTCCTGTCCTACGAGCAGTACTTC. Translating gives CASSWGGLLSYEQYF. The V gene is TRBV5-1, the J gene TRBJ2-7; TRBD2 agrees at 7 bases. V was pared by 3 bases and J by 1 base, with 7 bases of the junction left unmatched. Looked up from germline, CDR1 is SGHRS and CDR2 is YFSETQ. The length of the CDR3 is 15 residues.